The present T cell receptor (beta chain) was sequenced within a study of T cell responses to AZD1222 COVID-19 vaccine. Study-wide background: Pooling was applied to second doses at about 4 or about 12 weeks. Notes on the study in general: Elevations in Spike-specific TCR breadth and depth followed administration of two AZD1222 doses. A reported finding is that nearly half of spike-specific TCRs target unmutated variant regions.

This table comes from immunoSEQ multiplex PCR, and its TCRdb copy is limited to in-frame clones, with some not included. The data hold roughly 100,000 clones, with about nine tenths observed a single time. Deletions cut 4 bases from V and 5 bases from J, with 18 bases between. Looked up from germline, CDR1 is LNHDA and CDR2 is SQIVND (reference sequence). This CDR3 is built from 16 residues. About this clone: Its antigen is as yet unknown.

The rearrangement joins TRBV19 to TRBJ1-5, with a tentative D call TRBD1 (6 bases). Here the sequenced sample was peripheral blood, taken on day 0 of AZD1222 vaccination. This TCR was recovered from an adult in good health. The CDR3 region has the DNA TGTGCCAGTAGTACCCTTTGGGGGGCGGATCATCAGCCCCAGCATTTT. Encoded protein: CASSTLWGADHQPQHF. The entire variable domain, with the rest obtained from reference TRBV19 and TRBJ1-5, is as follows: DGGITQSPKYLFRKEGQNVTLSCEQNLNHDAMYWYRQDPGQGLRLIYYSQIVNDFQKGDIAEGYSVSREKKESFPLTVTSAQKNPTAFYLCASSTLWGADHQPQHFGDGTRLSIL.